These 7 T cell receptor beta chains came from one sample sequenced in a study of T-cell memory formation after mild COVID-19. One entry per CDR3 protein results from TCRdb running MiXCR on the 5' RACE reads. The sample gives fewer than 15,000 distinct CDR3 sequences, more than 10% of which show up once; approximately 53% is in the top ten. The sample consisted of PBMCs or a T cell subset sorted from them (not recorded which). The receptors come from an adult woman who had mild COVID-19 (a few samples of this study predate the infection). Cell type and time point are not known.

The V call is TRBV16, the J call TRBJ2-7; TRBD2 matches 12 bases. Germline CDR1 is KGHSY and CDR2 is FQNENV. This CDR3 spans 17 amino acids. Trimming at V came to 1 base and at J to 2 bases, leaving 6 bases not matched to a gene. The CDR3 protein is CASSQLSSSGRAYEQYF. The DNA for the CDR3 is TGTGCCAGCAGCCAATTATCCTCTAGCGGGAGGGCCTACGAGCAGTACTTC.

This clonotype was seen many times. The rearrangement links TRBV6-5 to TRBJ1-1; no firm D call. Germline loops: CDR1 MNHEY, CDR2 SVGAGI. Trimming stripped 2 bases from V and 1 base from J, with 14 bases between. This CDR3 is built from 16 residues. The CDR3 DNA reads as TGTGCCAGCAGTTACACTACTTGGGCGAGGAACACTGAAGCTTTCTTT. Translating it yields CASSYTTWARNTEAFF.

This clonotype was counted at least ten times. The J gene is TRBJ2-3, the V gene TRBV28; 10 bases map to TRBD1. CDR1 MDHEN and CDR2 SYDVKM come from the germline V gene. This CDR3 contains 16 residues. The V gene end was trimmed by 4 bases and the J gene end by 5 bases; junction bases not matched to a gene: 9. The CDR3 DNA is TGTGCCAGCAGTTCCGGGACAGGGGTTTTCATAGATACGCAGTATTTT. This encodes CASSSGTGVFIDTQYF. The full variable domain, completed using reference TRBV28 and TRBJ2-3, is DVKVTQSSRYLVKRTGEKVFLECVQDMDHENMFWYRQDPGLGLRLIYFSYDVKMKEKGDIPEGYSVSREKKERFSLILESASTNQTSMYLCASSSGTGVFIDTQYFGPGTRLTVL.

This clonotype appeared many times. The genes are TRBV7-2 and TRBJ1-3; a possible D gene is TRBD1 (5 bases). Per the germline V gene, CDR1 is SGHTA and CDR2 is FQGNSA. This CDR3 has 14 amino acids. V shed 6 bases and J shed 3 bases, with 12 bases lying between them. The CDR3 protein is CASRVLGLGNTIYF. DNA of the CDR3: TGTGCCAGCAGAGTCCTGGGGCTTGGAAACACCATATATTTT.

This chain links TRBV14 with TRBJ2-1; D uncertain. The CDR3 is made up of 15 amino acids. Germline-derived CDR1 and CDR2 are SGHDN and FVKESK. The ends were cut back, 6 bases at V and 7 bases at J, with 19 bases in the middle. Here the CDR3 reads CASSPRRGPKNEQFF. The DNA of the CDR3 is TGTGCCAGCAGTCCCCGGCGAGGACCAAAGAATGAGCAGTTCTTC.

The chain carries TRBV12-3 or TRBV12-4 and TRBJ2-7, with 11 positions matching TRBD2. CDR3 length equals 14 residues. Losses at the gene ends were 6 bases for V and 7 bases for J; bases not matched to a gene: 8. CDR3 DNA sequence: TGTGCCAGCAGAGTAGCGGGAGGGCCAAGGGAGCAGTACTTC. Amino acids: CASRVAGGPREQYF.

This clonotype was counted ten times or more. CDR3 residues: CASSLFRGRDTYEQYF. DNA for the CDR3: TGTGCCAGCAGCTTATTTAGGGGCCGTGACACCTACGAGCAGTACTTC. The chain uses TRBV7-9 and TRBJ2-7, with a weak D call TRBD1 (5 bases). V was shortened by 2 bases and J by 2 bases, with 16 bases between the two germline ends. The germline V gene encodes CDR1 SEHNR and CDR2 FQNEAQ (reference sequence). This CDR3 has 16 amino acids.